This is a list of T cell receptor beta chains from one sample in a study of CD8+ T cells in alopecia areata. Data came from immunoSEQ multiplex PCR; TCRdb stores just in-frame clones and leaves some out. The data contain about 110,000 clones, 45% to 60% of them singletons. The specimen sequenced was NKG2D-low CD8+ T cells sorted from blood. The receptor source for this set is a human donor with alopecia areata. Each CDR3 is given with its conserved first and last residue. The D gene is left open where the match is weak. A row's size may be missing; if present it is once, few, many or a size class.

D gene,V gene,clone size,J gene,CDR3 DNA,CDR3 protein
TRBD1,TRBV7-9,NA,TRBJ1-1,TGTGCCAGCAGCTACCCGACAGGGGGGAACACTGAAGCTTTCTTT,CASSYPTGGNTEAFF
NA,TRBV7-9,few,TRBJ2-5,TGTGCCAGCAGCTTAGGGACTACCATCGAGACCCAGTACTTC,CASSLGTTIETQYF
NA,TRBV27,NA,TRBJ2-7,TGTGCCAGCAGAGGGCGAAATTCCTACGAGCAGTACTTC,CASRGRNSYEQYF
TRBD2,TRBV7-2,NA,TRBJ2-1,TGTGCCAGCAGCTTGACTAGCGGAACCTACAATGAGCAGTTCTTC,CASSLTSGTYNEQFF
NA,TRBV5-6,NA,TRBJ2-1,TGTGCCAGCAGCTTGGGTGCCCTGGACAATGAGCAGTTCTTC,CASSLGALDNEQFF
NA,TRBV27,once,TRBJ2-1,TGTGCCAGCAGTTTAAGAGCCCTGGGCTCCTACAATGAGCAGTTCTTC,CASSLRALGSYNEQFF
NA,TRBV4-1,NA,TRBJ1-1,TGCGCCAGCAGCCAACCGGACGGGACTGAAGCTTTCTTT,CASSQPDGTEAFF
TRBD1,TRBV4-1,NA,TRBJ2-5,TGCGCCAGCAGCCAAGGGGACAGCTGGGAGACCCAGTACTTC,CASSQGDSWETQYF
NA,TRBV27,NA,TRBJ2-3,TGTGCCAGCAGTTTATCGGGGTATACGCAGTATTTT,CASSLSGYTQYF
TRBD2,TRBV28,NA,TRBJ2-1,TGTGCCAGCAGTTTAATCCTAGCGGGAGGGCAGGTTGAGCAGTTCTTC,CASSLILAGGQVEQFF
NA,TRBV5-1,NA,TRBJ2-1,TGCGCCAGCAGCTTGGGCACAAACTCCTACAATGAGCAGTTCTTC,CASSLGTNSYNEQFF
TRBD1,TRBV28,once,TRBJ2-7,TGTGCCAGCAGTGTTGGGACAGGTTTCTACGAGCAGTACTTC,CASSVGTGFYEQYF
NA,TRBV7-9,NA,TRBJ1-5,TGTGCCAGCAGCAAAACCGGGGGCAATGAGGGGAATCAGCCCCAGCATTTT,CASSKTGGNEGNQPQHF
TRBD1,TRBV6-5,NA,TRBJ1-5,TGTGCCAGCGGGGACAGCCAAACACAGCCCCAGCATTTT,CASGDSQTQPQHF
NA,TRBV6-1,NA,TRBJ2-7,TGTGCCAGCACCGACGGGACGGGCTTTACCTACGAGCAGTACTTC,CASTDGTGFTYEQYF
NA,TRBV27,once,TRBJ2-2,TGTGCCAGCAGTTTAGGTGGGACCGGGGAGCTGTTTTTT,CASSLGGTGELFF
TRBD2,TRBV4-1,few,TRBJ2-1,TGCGCCAGCAGCGGAAGCGGGAGGGTCCACAATGAGCAGTTCTTC,CASSGSGRVHNEQFF
NA,TRBV4-1,NA,TRBJ1-1,TGCGCCAGCAGCCGGGGAAGGGAAGGGTACACTGAAGCTTTCTTT,CASSRGREGYTEAFF
NA,TRBV28,NA,TRBJ2-7,TGTGCCAGCAGTCCGGTGGCCCCAGGGGGGGTGTACGAGCAGTACTTC,CASSPVAPGGVYEQYF
TRBD1,TRBV4-1,few,TRBJ2-7,TGCGCCAGCAGCCGAATACAGGGGGGAGATCCTAGCTCCTACGAGCAGTACTTC,CASSRIQGGDPSSYEQYF
TRBD1,TRBV5-4,NA,TRBJ2-7,TGTGCCAGCAGCGTGACAGGGAGCTACGAGCAGTACTTC,CASSVTGSYEQYF
NA,TRBV12-5,few,TRBJ2-1,TGTGCTAGTGCCTTCGACAATGAGCAGTTCTTC,CASAFDNEQFF
NA,TRBV7-3,NA,TRBJ2-5,TGTGCCAGCAGCATCGACGACCGAGAGACCCAGTACTTC,CASSIDDRETQYF
NA,TRBV29-1,NA,TRBJ1-2,TGCAGCGTTGAAGATGGGGCTGGTGGCTACACCTTC,CSVEDGAGGYTF
NA,TRBV7-9,NA,TRBJ2-7,TGTGCCAGTGGGGGACGTCTTATCGAGCAGTACTTC,CASGGRLIEQYF
NA,TRBV6-5,once,TRBJ1-2,TGTGCCAGCAGTTTGGCCGAACTATACGGCTACACCTTC,CASSLAELYGYTF
TRBD2,TRBV5-1,NA,TRBJ2-1,TGCGCCAGCAGCTCCCCCAGGACTAGCGGCGTGTACAATGAGCAGTTCTTC,CASSSPRTSGVYNEQFF
TRBD1,TRBV28,NA,TRBJ2-5,TGTGCCAGCAGTCTACAGGGGCCCCCACAAGAGACCCAGTACTTC,CASSLQGPPQETQYF
NA,TRBV6-5,once,TRBJ2-6,TGTGCCAGCAGTTACACTGGGGCCAACGTCCTGACTTTC,CASSYTGANVLTF
TRBD1,TRBV4-1,few,TRBJ1-4,TGCGCCAGCACCCCCCTACAGGGGAATGAAAAACTGTTTTTT,CASTPLQGNEKLFF
NA,TRBV19,few,TRBJ2-2,TGTGCCAGTTTGCGGGACACCGGGGAGCTGTTTTTT,CASLRDTGELFF
TRBD1,TRBV25-1,NA,TRBJ2-1,TGTGCCAGCAGTGAAGAGGACAGGGGTTCCTACAATGAGCAGTTCTTC,CASSEEDRGSYNEQFF
NA,TRBV4-1,NA,TRBJ1-1,TGCGCCAGCAGAAGTCCAGGGGAACGCACTGAAGCTTTCTTT,CASRSPGERTEAFF
NA,TRBV27,NA,TRBJ2-6,TGTGCCAGCAGACCCAGCTCTGGGGCCAACGTCCTGACTTTC,CASRPSSGANVLTF
TRBD1,TRBV4-1,NA,TRBJ2-7,TGCGCCAGCAGCCTAACATTCACAGGGGAAACCTACGAGCAGTACTTC,CASSLTFTGETYEQYF
NA,TRBV19,NA,TRBJ2-7,TGTGCCAGTAGTATACGGCCCAACTACGAGCAGTACTTC,CASSIRPNYEQYF
TRBD2,TRBV7-2,NA,TRBJ2-1,TGCGCCGGGACTAGCGGCTACAATGAGCAGTTCTTC,CAGTSGYNEQFF
TRBD1,TRBV5-6,NA,TRBJ2-7,TGTGCCAGCAGTAACCGGGACAGGGGGCACTACGAGCAGTACTTC,CASSNRDRGHYEQYF
TRBD1,TRBV7-9,NA,TRBJ1-1,TGTGCCAGCGACCCGTTGGCAGGGGGGTCGGCTTTCTTT,CASDPLAGGSAFF